This T cell receptor beta chain derives from a study of blood T cell repertoires in COVID-19. In the study overall: COVID-19 samples, acute and convalescent, were from the United States, Italy and Spain. T cells, B-cell-depleted T cells, or PBMCs supplied cDNA or gDNA.

In the authors' workflow: Reference gene primer amplification gave nucleated cell count estimates. Measured with immunoSEQ multiplex PCR; TCRdb has only the in-frame clones, and not every one. Clone size and V and J calls were adopted from that table, with D and trimming inferred from the DNA. The sample includes hundreds of thousands of clones, about 86% of them seen just once. A single count supports this clone. Other nucleotide sequences from this sample produce the same CDR3. Per the germline V gene, CDR1 is MNHNS and CDR2 is SASEGT. Trimming removed 3 bases from V and 2 bases from J, with 8 bases in between. The CDR3 is 13 residues long.

The TCR comes from a man older than 75 with acute or convalescent COVID-19. Sequencing was performed on peripheral blood. The V gene is TRBV6-1, the J gene TRBJ2-7; weak D call: TRBD1 (6 bases). The DNA for the CDR3 is TGTGCCAGCAGTGAGACAGGTCCCTACGAGCAGTACTTC. As protein: CASSETGPYEQYF.